A selection of T cell receptor beta chains follows, all from one sample in a study of shared clonotypes between healthy human individuals. Sequencing used immunoSEQ multiplex PCR; TCRdb keeps in-frame clones, though not all of them. The sample has a few million clones; roughly 93% are singletons. The sequenced sample was naive CD8+ T cells from PBMCs. These receptor sequences come from a man in his late teens or twenties in good health. Some clones in this sample may be carry-over from other donors' samples. The CDR3 runs from the conserved cysteine through the conserved F or W. Fields, in order: D gene, J gene, clone size, V gene, CDR3 DNA, CDR3 protein. A D gene is named only where the DNA matches it firmly. The listing skips clone size in some rows; elsewhere it reads once, few, many or a size class.

>NA|TRBJ1-2|NA|TRBV15
TGTGCCACCAGCAGAACCGGGTTTAGGGGTTTAAACTATGGCTACACCTTC
CATSRTGFRGLNYGYTF
>NA|TRBJ2-2|NA|TRBV11-2
TGTGCCACACTAGAGGGCACCGGGGAGCTGTTTTTT
CATLEGTGELFF
>TRBD2|TRBJ2-7|NA|TRBV19
TGTGCCAGTAATTCACTAGCGGGGGGCTACGAGCAGTACTTC
CASNSLAGGYEQYF
>NA|TRBJ1-1|NA|TRBV4-2
TGTGCCAGCACTTCACTCCTGGAACTCACTGAAGCTTTCTTT
CASTSLLELTEAFF
>NA|TRBJ2-1|NA|TRBV7-9
TGTGCCAGCACCGCGGGCTACAATGAGCAGTTCTTC
CASTAGYNEQFF
>NA|TRBJ2-7|once|TRBV19
TGTGCCAGTAGTATAGGAGCAGCCTACGAGCAGTACTTC
CASSIGAAYEQYF
>NA|TRBJ2-7|NA|TRBV27
TGTGCCAGCAGTTTGGGACAAGGGCCCTACGAGCAGTACTTC
CASSLGQGPYEQYF
>NA|TRBJ2-1|NA|TRBV2
TGTGCCAGCCTAGGGCAGAACAACCTCCAATACAATGAGCAGTTCTTC
CASLGQNNLQYNEQFF
>TRBD2|TRBJ2-1|NA|TRBV11-3
TGTGCCACAGGCCAGAGGCTAGCGGAGGGCAATGAGCAGTTCTTC
CATGQRLAEGNEQFF
>NA|TRBJ1-2|NA|TRBV27
TGTGCCAGCAAACTAACAGGGACCTATGGCTACACCTTC
CASKLTGTYGYTF
>NA|TRBJ1-5|NA|TRBV19
TGTGCCAGTAGGACAGGATTCAATCAGCCCCAGCATTTT
CASRTGFNQPQHF
>NA|TRBJ2-7|NA|TRBV19
TGTGCCAGTAGTATAAGGGCAGACTCCTACGAGCAGTACTTC
CASSIRADSYEQYF
>NA|TRBJ1-6|NA|TRBV13
TGTGCCAGCAGCCCGGGACCGCAAATAGGTTCACCCCTCCACTTT
CASSPGPQIGSPLHF
>NA|TRBJ2-1|NA|TRBV4-1
TGCGCCAGCAGCCAAGTTTGGGGTGAGCAGTTCTTC
CASSQVWGEQFF
>TRBD1|TRBJ2-7|NA|TRBV13
TGTGCCAGCAGTGAAAACAGGGGAGTTAGGGCCTACGAGCAGTACTTC
CASSENRGVRAYEQYF
>NA|TRBJ1-5|NA|TRBV4-1
TGCGCCAGCAGCCAGGGCCCAGGCCAGCCCCAGCATTTT
CASSQGPGQPQHF
>TRBD1|TRBJ1-1|NA|TRBV27
TGTGCCAGCAGTTTCATTGGACAGGCCCACCTAAACACTGAAGCTTTCTTT
CASSFIGQAHLNTEAFF
>NA|TRBJ2-1|NA|TRBV6-6
TGTGCCAGCAGTTACCCCAGGGGGGGAAACAATGAGCAGTTCTTC
CASSYPRGGNNEQFF
>NA|TRBJ2-1|NA|TRBV9
TGTGCCAGCAGCTACTATGGTGGGACTGACTACAATGAGCAGTTCTTC
CASSYYGGTDYNEQFF
>NA|TRBJ1-4|once|TRBV9
TGTGCCAGCAGCGATTATCCCGCAACTAATGAAAAACTGTTTTTT
CASSDYPATNEKLFF
>TRBD2|TRBJ2-1|NA|TRBV7-2
TGTGCCAGCAGCCGGACTAGCCAATACAATGAGCAGTTCTTC
CASSRTSQYNEQFF
>NA|TRBJ2-7|NA|TRBV10-3
TGTGCCATCAGTGAGCCGGCCCGAAAAGCATACGAGCAGTACTTC
CAISEPARKAYEQYF